One and the same sample provided the 24 T cell receptor beta chains below, sequenced in a study of OX40 agonist ivuxolimab in advanced cancers. Only in-frame clones appear in the TCRdb table, and some are missing; sequencing was by immunoSEQ multiplex PCR. The sample shows 75,000 to 95,000 clones, about 90% of them seen only once. The sample in question was CD4+ or CD8+ T cells sorted from blood, obtained in a trial of the OX40 agonist ivuxolimab. The receptors derive from an adult with an advanced solid tumor such as melanoma, head and neck, liver or kidney cancer.

The chain recombines TRBV9 with TRBJ2-1; 9 nucleotides align to TRBD2. This CDR3 is built from 15 residues. CDR1 is SGDLS and CDR2 is YYNGEE in the germline V gene. V shed 3 bases, J shed 3 bases, and the junction held 4 bases outside the gene matches. DNA of the CDR3: TGTGCCAGCAGCGGACGGACTAGCGACTACAATGAGCAGTTCTTC. Translating it yields CASSGRTSDYNEQFF.

This chain links TRBV11-3 with TRBJ2-1; 7 bases fit TRBD2. V was pared by 2 bases and J by 2 bases, with 6 bases of the junction left unmatched. This CDR3 region has 16 residues. Germline V lookup: CDR1 SGHNT, CDR2 YENEEA. In DNA form, the CDR3 reads TGTGCCAGCAGCTTAAGACTAGCTGACACCTACAATGAGCAGTTCTTC. Encoded protein: CASSLRLADTYNEQFF.

The chain couples TRBV18 to TRBJ1-2, with D maybe TRBD1 (6 bases). This CDR3 region has 16 residues. V was shortened by 4 bases and J by 4 bases, with 19 bases between the two germline ends. Looked up from germline, CDR1 is KGHSH and CDR2 is LQKENI. The CDR3 nucleotides are TGTGCCAGCTCACAGGGGGACCCCAGGGAGAGCTATGGCTACACCTTC. Translation gives CASSQGDPRESYGYTF.

This chain links TRBV10-1 with TRBJ2-1, with 8 bases aligning to TRBD1. Germline CDR1 is WNHNN and CDR2 is SYGVQD (reference sequence). Trimming took 0 bases from V and 7 from J; bases not matched to a gene: 11. The CDR3 has 17 residues. This CDR3 reads CASSESAGSGGKNEQFF. The CDR3 DNA sequence: TGCGCCAGCAGTGAGTCAGCCGGCTCAGGGGGCAAGAATGAGCAGTTCTTC.

This clone has a single count. The chain links TRBV7-2 to TRBJ1-6, with 7 positions matching TRBD1. The V gene end was trimmed by 1 base and the J gene end by 7 bases; junction bases not matched to a gene: 4. Germline assignment: CDR1 SGHTA and CDR2 FQGNSA. This CDR3 comprises 15 residues. CDR3 residues: CASSLGGGGNSPLHF. CDR3 coding DNA: TGTGCCAGCAGCTTAGGAGGGGGCGGGAATTCACCCCTCCACTTT.

The V call is TRBV6-5, the J call TRBJ2-5; D may be TRBD1 (6 bases). V lost 0 bases, J lost 0 bases, and 11 bases lay in between. CDR3 length: 16 amino acids. Germline V gene data show CDR1 as MNHEY and CDR2 as SVGAGI. The CDR3 DNA reads as TGTGCCAGCAGTTACTCAGCCCAGGGGTACCAAGAGACCCAGTACTTC. It translates to CASSYSAQGYQETQYF.

V usage is TRBV18 and J usage is TRBJ2-1; 11 bases align to TRBD2. This CDR3 region has 15 residues. The V segment lost 2 bases and the J segment 6 bases; nucleotides outside the gene matches: 3. CDR1 and CDR2 from the germline V gene are KGHSH and LQKENI. The chain's CDR3 is CASSPGLAGGNEQFF. The CDR3 DNA sequence: TGTGCCAGCTCACCAGGGCTAGCGGGAGGCAATGAGCAGTTCTTC.

The V and J genes are TRBV19 and TRBJ1-1, with TRBD1 as a possible D gene (6 bases). In germline, CDR1 is LNHDA, CDR2 SQIVND (reference sequence). Deletions cut 4 bases from V and 2 bases from J, with 11 bases between. This CDR3 is built from 14 residues. The CDR3 here is CASSNDRRNTEAFF. CDR3 in DNA: TGTGCCAGTAGTAATGACAGGAGAAACACTGAAGCTTTCTTT.

This chain joins TRBV2 and TRBJ1-1, with a weak D call TRBD1 (5 bases). Looked up from germline, CDR1 is SNHLY and CDR2 is FYNNEI. V was trimmed by 6 bases and J by 0 bases, leaving 11 bases between them. This CDR3 is 14 amino acids long. The CDR3 DNA reads TGTGCCAGCAGGCAGGGACGAGTGAACACTGAAGCTTTCTTT. As protein: CASRQGRVNTEAFF.

This clone was picked up a small number of times. This sequence joins TRBV30 and TRBJ1-5; TRBD1 is a possible D gene (5 bases). From germline, CDR1 is GTSNPN and CDR2 SVGIG (reference sequence). The CDR3 is 12 amino acids. V lost 3 bases to trimming and J lost 7 bases, with 10 bases between them. The CDR3 here is CAWSGTGQPQHF. In DNA, the CDR3 is TGTGCCTGGAGCGGGACGGGGCAGCCCCAGCATTTT.

V usage is TRBV7-3 and J usage is TRBJ2-1; D is perhaps TRBD1 (5 bases). The CDR3 is 15 amino acids. The germline V and J ends were trimmed by 1 base and 1 base, with 8 bases remaining between them. Germline V gives CDR1 SGHTA, CDR2 FQGTGA. The CDR3 DNA is TGTGCCAGCAGCTTAAGGCCAGGGTCCTACAATGAGCAGTTCTTC. Its protein is CASSLRPGSYNEQFF.

This clone has a single count. A read error may explain this, as a much larger clone is one base away. V is TRBV18 and J is TRBJ1-5, with 7 bases identical to TRBD1. After removal of 3 bases from V and 0 bases from J, the junction contained 2 bases not matched to a gene. The germline V gene has CDR1 KGHSH and CDR2 LQKENI. There are 15 residues in the CDR3. This CDR3 is CASSPGQSSNQPQHF. The CDR3 nucleotides read TGTGCCAGCTCACCGGGACAGAGTAGCAATCAGCCCCAGCATTTT.

The V gene is TRBV27, the J gene TRBJ1-5; D is possibly TRBD1 (6 bases). Trimming took 5 bases from V and 5 from J, leaving 13 bases between them. Germline V gene data show CDR1 as MNHEY and CDR2 as SMNVEV (reference sequence). This CDR3 region has 14 residues. The CDR3 bases are TGTGCCAGCAGTCCCTCGGGGGGGCATCAGCCCCAGCATTTT. Translating it yields CASSPSGGHQPQHF.

The chain uses TRBV6-1 and TRBJ1-5; D remains ambiguous. Trimming removed 2 bases at V and 0 bases at J, with 11 bases between. CDR3 length: 16 amino acids. Germline V lookup: CDR1 MNHNS, CDR2 SASEGT. The CDR3 sequence is CASSELASYSNQPQHF. CDR3 DNA sequence: TGTGCCAGCAGTGAATTGGCCAGCTATAGCAATCAGCCCCAGCATTTT.

The rearrangement links TRBV5-4 to TRBJ2-2, with D possibly being TRBD1 (6 bases). CDR3 length: 15 amino acids. The germline V gene encodes CDR1 SGHNT and CDR2 YYREEE (reference sequence). The germline V and J ends were trimmed by 3 bases and 6 bases, with 15 bases remaining between them. The CDR3 protein is CASSSTAGAAGELFF. The DNA of the CDR3 is TGTGCCAGCAGCTCAACTGCAGGGGCCGCCGGGGAGCTGTTTTTT.

This rearrangement joins TRBV2 to TRBJ2-1; tentatively, D is TRBD2 (6 bases). CDR3 size: 15 residues. The ends were cut back, 7 bases at V and 2 bases at J, with 15 bases in the middle. Germline V CDR1 and CDR2: SNHLY, FYNNEI. The CDR3 loop is CASTSGLLTYNEQFF. The DNA for the CDR3 is TGTGCCAGCACCTCGGGACTCCTAACCTACAATGAGCAGTTCTTC. Based on the CDR3 plus reference TRBV2 and TRBJ2-1, the full variable domain is EPEVTQTPSHQVTQMGQEVILRCVPISNHLYFYWYRQILGQKVEFLVSFYNNEISEKSEIFDDQFSVERPDGSNFTLKIRSTKLEDSAMYFCASTSGLLTYNEQFFGPGTRLTVL.

The CDR3 DNA reads TGTGCCAGCAGCCGCTATGGCTACACCTTC. Encoded protein: CASSRYGYTF. The chain is built from TRBV28 and TRBJ1-2; D call uncertain. Trimming took 6 bases from V and 4 from J, leaving 3 bases between them. In germline, CDR1 is MDHEN, CDR2 SYDVKM. The CDR3 has 10 amino acids.

This chain joins TRBV27 and TRBJ2-7; weak D call: TRBD1 (5 bases). The V and J ends lost 6 bases and 5 bases respectively, with 20 bases between them. This CDR3 contains 15 residues. The V gene's germline CDR1 is MNHEY and CDR2 SMNVEV (reference sequence). CDR3 loop: CASSLTGPHRNEQYF. The CDR3 coding sequence is TGTGCCAGCAGCCTTACCGGGCCCCACAGGAACGAGCAGTACTTC.

The J gene is TRBJ2-2, the V gene TRBV14; D is unresolved. CDR1 is SGHDN, CDR2 FVKESK, per germline. Trimming shortened V by 0 bases and J by 4 bases, and 9 bases separated the two germline ends. This CDR3 has 15 amino acids. CDR3 loop: CASSQDLSGTGELFF. The CDR3 nucleotides are TGTGCCAGCAGCCAAGATCTGTCGGGCACCGGGGAGCTGTTTTTT.

The V and J genes are TRBV20-1 and TRBJ2-1, with D hard to call. The germline gives CDR1 DFQATT, CDR2 SNEGSKA (reference sequence). The CDR3 extends over 11 amino acids. V gave up 3 bases and J gave up 3 bases, with 3 bases separating them. Here the CDR3 DNA reads TGCAGTGCTAGGAGCTACAATGAGCAGTTCTTC. Its translation: CSARSYNEQFF.

The chain recombines TRBV4-1 with TRBJ1-4; 8 bases line up with TRBD1. Germline V gives CDR1 MGHRA, CDR2 YSYEKL. The CDR3 is 15 amino acids. The V gene end was trimmed by 2 bases and the J gene end by 4 bases; junction bases not matched to a gene: 3. The CDR3 region is CASSQPGQVNEKLFF. In DNA, the CDR3 is TGCGCCAGCAGCCAACCGGGACAGGTTAATGAAAAACTGTTTTTT.

This chain uses TRBV28 with TRBJ2-3; 7 bases line up with TRBD2. V dropped 6 bases and J dropped 7; count of bases not matched to a gene: 7. This CDR3 has 13 amino acids. Germline-derived CDR1 and CDR2 are MDHEN and SYDVKM. For the CDR3, the DNA is TGTGCCAGCAGAGAGGGAGGGCCGTATACGCAGTATTTT. Its translation: CASREGGPYTQYF.

The genes are TRBV19 and TRBJ2-7; 8 bases match TRBD1. After removal of 5 bases from V and 4 bases from J, the junction contained 7 bases not matched to a gene. Germline lookup yields CDR1 LNHDA and CDR2 SQIVND (reference sequence). This CDR3 region has 14 residues. This chain's CDR3 is CASSAGGSSYEQYF. The CDR3 nucleotides read TGTGCCAGTAGTGCAGGGGGCAGTTCTTACGAGCAGTACTTC. Combining the CDR3 with reference TRBV19 and TRBJ2-7 gives the whole variable domain DGGITQSPKYLFRKEGQNVTLSCEQNLNHDAMYWYRQDPGQGLRLIYYSQIVNDFQKGDIAEGYSVSREKKESFPLTVTSAQKNPTAFYLCASSAGGSSYEQYFGPGTRLTVT.

This chain uses TRBV7-2 with TRBJ2-5, with D possibly called TRBD1 or TRBD2 (5 bases each). The ends were cut back, 4 bases at V and 2 bases at J, with 11 bases in the middle. Germline assignment: CDR1 SGHTA and CDR2 FQGNSA. The CDR3 covers 14 residues. The CDR3 DNA is TGTGCCAGCAGCTCGGGACGTGCTCAAGAGACCCAGTACTTC. Protein product: CASSSGRAQETQYF.